The sequence of this T cell receptor (beta chain) was determined in a study of T-cell memory formation after mild COVID-19. Study context: Largely, TCR clusters stayed within a single donor. Study-wide points: The finding that pre-infection memory included some responding clones suggested that cross-reactive memory joined. Later expanders leaned CD4+, whereas clones that contracted between day 15 and 85 were balanced CD4/CD8. Researchers report contracting CD4+ clones mostly in CM and EM, with CD8+ clones in EMRA.

TCRdb reprocessed the 5' RACE reads with MiXCR, giving one entry per CDR3 protein. Altogether roughly 620,000 distinct CDR3 sequences are present, 18% being singletons, with the ten largest covering around 12%. This clonotype was seen a handful of times. Antigen unknown. The CDR3 covers 15 residues. The V gene lost 4 bases and the J gene lost 0 bases, with 11 bases spanning the gap. Germline assignment: CDR1 SGHRS and CDR2 YFSETQ. The sample was PBMCs or a T cell subset sorted from them (not recorded which). The source of this sequence is an adult woman who had mild COVID-19 (a few samples of this study predate the infection). Cell type and time point are not known. The chain couples TRBV5-1 to TRBJ2-1; a possible D gene is TRBD1 (6 bases). The CDR3 DNA is TGCGCCAGCAGCACTGGACAGAGCTCCTACAATGAGCAGTTCTTC. Translated, it gives CASSTGQSSYNEQFF.